Listed below are T cell receptor beta chains from one sample, sequenced in a study of blood T cell repertoires in COVID-19. The protocol was immunoSEQ multiplex PCR, while the TCRdb copy is restricted to in-frame clones and leaves out a portion. In the table there are around 270,000 clones, over 75% of which are singletons. Sequenced material: PBMCs or T cells enriched from blood (not recorded which). All receptors come from a middle-aged woman who had been exposed to COVID-19. CDR3s include the opening cysteine and the closing phenylalanine or tryptophan. A D gene is named only where the DNA matches it firmly. Clone size is given for some rows only: seen once, a few or many times, or a class if the clone is expanded.

CDR3 DNA	CDR3 protein	V gene	clone size	J gene	D gene
TGTGCCAGCAGTCACTCTAGCGGGAGGTTAGAGACCCAGTACTTC	CASSHSSGRLETQYF	TRBV6-5	-	TRBJ2-5	TRBD2
TGTGCCAGCAACCGGGAAAGGCCCCAGACCGACCTCCACTTT	CASNRERPQTDLHF	TRBV2	-	TRBJ1-6	-
TGTGCCAGTAGGGGGGGTTCCTCCTACAATGAGCAGTTCTTC	CASRGGSSYNEQFF	TRBV7-8	once	TRBJ2-1	-
TGCAGCGCGAGACAGGGGTTTGCGAACACTGAAGCTTTCTTT	CSARQGFANTEAFF	TRBV29-1	-	TRBJ1-1	TRBD1
TGTGCCAGCAGCCTCAATCAGCCCCAGCATTTT	CASSLNQPQHF	TRBV12-3/TRBV12-4	-	TRBJ1-5	-
TGTGCCGGTGCCCGACAGAGCAATCAGCCCCAGCATTTT	CAGARQSNQPQHF	TRBV6-5	-	TRBJ1-5	-
TGTGCCAGCAGTTACCCGGGACTGTACAATGAGCAGTTCTTC	CASSYPGLYNEQFF	TRBV6-2/TRBV6-3	-	TRBJ2-1	-
TGTGCCAGCAGCAGACCGGGACAGCCACCCCTCCACTTT	CASSRPGQPPLHF	TRBV3-1/TRBV3-2	-	TRBJ1-6	TRBD1
TGTGCCAGCAGCCGTAATACCGGGGAGCTGTTTTTT	CASSRNTGELFF	TRBV6-2/TRBV6-3	-	TRBJ2-2	-
TGTGTTGCTCAGGGGGATGACACTGAAGCTTTCTTT	CVAQGDDTEAFF	TRBV6-5	few	TRBJ1-1	TRBD1
TGTGCCAGCAGGCAGGGGAACACAGATACGCAGTATTTT	CASRQGNTDTQYF	TRBV6-5	-	TRBJ2-3	-
TGTGCCAGCAGCGCCGGGACAGGGGAACTCCCTGAGCAGTACTTC	CASSAGTGELPEQYF	TRBV9	-	TRBJ2-7	TRBD1
TGTGCCAGCAGCACCCTTAGCGGGTACAGCTCCTACAATGAGCAGTTCTTC	CASSTLSGYSSYNEQFF	TRBV21-1	once	TRBJ2-1	-
TGTGCCAGCAGAAGGGGGAGCACTGAAGCTTTCTTT	CASRRGSTEAFF	TRBV5-4	-	TRBJ1-1	-
TGTGCCAGCAGCCATATCGGACAGACATCCTACGAGCAGTACTTC	CASSHIGQTSYEQYF	TRBV14	-	TRBJ2-7	-
TGTGCCAGCAGGGGGGACAGGGCGGAAGGCTACACCTTC	CASRGDRAEGYTF	TRBV6-5	-	TRBJ1-2	TRBD1
TGTGCCAGCAGGGGACTGGGCAATGAGCAGTTCTTC	CASRGLGNEQFF	TRBV2	once	TRBJ2-1	-
TGTGCCAGTAGCAAGGGGGGGGACCGAGGCACTGAAGCTTTCTTT	CASSKGGDRGTEAFF	TRBV19	-	TRBJ1-1	-
TGTGCCAGCAGCCAAGTGGCGGGAGAAGGGGGAACCGGGGAGCTGTTTTTT	CASSQVAGEGGTGELFF	TRBV14	-	TRBJ2-2	-
TGTGCCAGCAGCCGGCAGGGGGTGAATGAGCAGTTCTTC	CASSRQGVNEQFF	TRBV7-2	once	TRBJ2-1	TRBD1
TGTGCCAGCAGCCAAGTCGGGGGGGCGACAGGGTATGGCTACACCTTC	CASSQVGGATGYGYTF	TRBV3-1/TRBV3-2	-	TRBJ1-2	TRBD1
TGTGCCAGCAGTGAAGATCAGGGAGGCCAAGAGACCCAGTACTTC	CASSEDQGGQETQYF	TRBV2	once	TRBJ2-5	-
TGTGCCAGCAGCTGGACAGGGGGGGATCTTAATAGCAATCAGCCCCAGCATTTT	CASSWTGGDLNSNQPQHF	TRBV7-3	-	TRBJ1-5	TRBD1
TGTGCCAGCAGGACCGGACAGACGAACACTGAAGCTTTCTTT	CASRTGQTNTEAFF	TRBV6-5	few	TRBJ1-1	-
TGTGCCAGCAGCGGCGACAGGGCGGACACTGAAGCTTTCTTT	CASSGDRADTEAFF	TRBV9	-	TRBJ1-1	TRBD1
TGTGCCACCAGTGATTCCTCTGCAGGGTTAATGCTCTACACCTTC	CATSDSSAGLMLYTF	TRBV24-1	-	TRBJ1-2	-
TGTGCCAGCAGCTTAGTACTAGCGGGGGGCACAGATACGCAGTATTTT	CASSLVLAGGTDTQYF	TRBV7-2	-	TRBJ2-3	TRBD2
TGCGCCAGCAGCCAAGACCCCCCTTCGGTGGATACGCAGTATTTT	CASSQDPPSVDTQYF	TRBV4-3	-	TRBJ2-3	-
TGTGCCACCAGCACCCCCCACCCCAGCAGACAGGGGGGACGGGAGACCCAGTACTTC	CATSTPHPSRQGGRETQYF	TRBV15	-	TRBJ2-5	TRBD1
TGTGCCAGTAGTATAGGGAGGACCCAGGGCGGGAGAATTGGAGAGACCCAGTACTTC	CASSIGRTQGGRIGETQYF	TRBV19	few	TRBJ2-5	TRBD2
TGTGCCAGCTCACTCGACAGGAGCTCCTACGAGCAGTACTTC	CASSLDRSSYEQYF	TRBV18	-	TRBJ2-7	-
TGTGCCAGCAGCAGGACTAGCATGGACATTCAGTACTTC	CASSRTSMDIQYF	TRBV7-8	-	TRBJ2-4	TRBD2
TGTGCCAGCTCACCACCGAGCATCTATGGCTACACCTTC	CASSPPSIYGYTF	TRBV18	-	TRBJ1-2	-
TGTGCCAGTAGTATGGGGACAGGGTCCCATTTTGTGCCCCAGCATTTT	CASSMGTGSHFVPQHF	TRBV19	once	TRBJ1-5	TRBD1
TGTGCCAGCAGCCTCAGGGTGCGGGGAACTGAAGCTTTCTTT	CASSLRVRGTEAFF	TRBV3-1/TRBV3-2	-	TRBJ1-1	-
TGCGCCAGCAGCCAAAAATTCACAGGGGTCTCTGGAAACACCATATATTTT	CASSQKFTGVSGNTIYF	TRBV4-3	once	TRBJ1-3	TRBD1